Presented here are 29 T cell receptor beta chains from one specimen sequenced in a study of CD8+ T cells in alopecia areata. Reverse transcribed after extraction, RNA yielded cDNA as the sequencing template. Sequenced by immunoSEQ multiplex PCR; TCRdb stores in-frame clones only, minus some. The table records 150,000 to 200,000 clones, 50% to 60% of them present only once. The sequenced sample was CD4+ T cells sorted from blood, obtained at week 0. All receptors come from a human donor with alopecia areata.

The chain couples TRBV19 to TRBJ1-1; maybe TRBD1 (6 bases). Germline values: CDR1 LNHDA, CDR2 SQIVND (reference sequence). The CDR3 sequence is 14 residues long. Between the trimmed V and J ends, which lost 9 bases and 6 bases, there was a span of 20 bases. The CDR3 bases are TGTGCCAGCAGGCCGATACAGGGAGGCTCTGAAGCTTTCTTT. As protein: CASRPIQGGSEAFF.

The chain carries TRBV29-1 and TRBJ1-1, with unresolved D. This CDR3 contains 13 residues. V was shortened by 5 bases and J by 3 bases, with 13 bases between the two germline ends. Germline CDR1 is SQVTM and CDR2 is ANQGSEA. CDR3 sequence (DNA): TGCAGCGTTACTCTAGGGCGGGACACTGAAGCTTTCTTT. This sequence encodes CSVTLGRDTEAFF.

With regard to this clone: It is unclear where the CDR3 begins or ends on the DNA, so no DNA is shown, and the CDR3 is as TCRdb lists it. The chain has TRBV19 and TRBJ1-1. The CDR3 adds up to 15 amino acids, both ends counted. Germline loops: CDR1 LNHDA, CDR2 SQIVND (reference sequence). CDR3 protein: CASTSGRVANTEAFF.

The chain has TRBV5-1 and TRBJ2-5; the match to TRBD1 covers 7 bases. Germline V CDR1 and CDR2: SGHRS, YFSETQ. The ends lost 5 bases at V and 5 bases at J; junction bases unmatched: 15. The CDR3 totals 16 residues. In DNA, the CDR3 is TGCGCCAGCAGACCAACAACGGACAGGTCTGGGGAGACCCAGTACTTC. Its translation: CASRPTTDRSGETQYF.

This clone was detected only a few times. The chain's CDR3 is CSVSSSYGETQYF. DNA for the CDR3: TGCAGCGTGTCCTCTAGCTATGGAGAGACCCAGTACTTC. The rearrangement joins TRBV29-1 to TRBJ2-5, with D possibly TRBD2 on 5 matching bases. The germline V and J ends were trimmed by 6 bases and 4 bases, with 15 bases remaining between them. Germline loops: CDR1 SQVTM, CDR2 ANQGSEA. This CDR3 is 13 amino acids long.

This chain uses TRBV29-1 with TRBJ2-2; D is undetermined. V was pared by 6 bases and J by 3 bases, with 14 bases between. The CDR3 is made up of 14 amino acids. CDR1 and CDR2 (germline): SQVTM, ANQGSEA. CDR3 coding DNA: TGCAGCGTAGGAAGGAAGGCGGACACCGGGGAGCTGTTTTTT. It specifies CSVGRKADTGELFF.

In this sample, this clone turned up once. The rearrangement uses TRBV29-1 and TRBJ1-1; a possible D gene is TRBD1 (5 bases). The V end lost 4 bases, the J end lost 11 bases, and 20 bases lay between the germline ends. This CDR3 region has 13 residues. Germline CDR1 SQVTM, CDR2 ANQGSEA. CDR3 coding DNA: TGCAGCGTTGCCCAACAGGCGTTCGGTATGGCTTTCTTT. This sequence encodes CSVAQQAFGMAFF.

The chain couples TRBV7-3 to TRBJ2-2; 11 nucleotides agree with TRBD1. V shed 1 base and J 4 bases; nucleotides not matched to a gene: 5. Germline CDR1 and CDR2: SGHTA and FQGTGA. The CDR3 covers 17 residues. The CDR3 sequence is CASSLSGTGGFTGELFF. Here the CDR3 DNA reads TGTGCCAGCAGCTTAAGTGGGACAGGGGGTTTCACCGGGGAGCTGTTTTTT.

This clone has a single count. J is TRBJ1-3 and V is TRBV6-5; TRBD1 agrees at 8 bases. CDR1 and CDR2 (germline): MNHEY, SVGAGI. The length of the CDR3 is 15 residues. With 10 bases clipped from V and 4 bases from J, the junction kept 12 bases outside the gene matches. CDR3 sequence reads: CATRTGRISGNTIYF. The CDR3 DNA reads TGTGCCACTCGGACAGGGAGAATCTCCGGAAACACCATATATTTT.

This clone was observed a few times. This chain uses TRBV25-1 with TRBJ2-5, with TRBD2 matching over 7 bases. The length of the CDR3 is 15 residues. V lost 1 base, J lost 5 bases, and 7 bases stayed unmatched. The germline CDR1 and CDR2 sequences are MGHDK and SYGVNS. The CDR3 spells CASSELRLAAETQYF. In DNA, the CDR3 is TGTGCCAGCAGTGAATTAAGGCTAGCGGCGGAGACCCAGTACTTC.

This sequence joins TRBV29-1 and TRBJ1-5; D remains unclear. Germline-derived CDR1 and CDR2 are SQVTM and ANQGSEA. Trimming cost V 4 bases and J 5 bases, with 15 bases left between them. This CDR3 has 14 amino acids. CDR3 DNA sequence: TGCAGCGTTGCGGAGGGAAGTCTGGATCAGCCCCAGCATTTT. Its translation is CSVAEGSLDQPQHF.

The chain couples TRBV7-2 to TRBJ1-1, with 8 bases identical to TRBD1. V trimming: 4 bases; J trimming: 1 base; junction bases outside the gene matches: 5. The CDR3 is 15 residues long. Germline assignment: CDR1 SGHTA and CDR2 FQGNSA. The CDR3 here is CASSSRTGTNTEAFF. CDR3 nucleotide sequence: TGTGCCAGCAGCTCGCGGACAGGGACGAACACTGAAGCTTTCTTT.

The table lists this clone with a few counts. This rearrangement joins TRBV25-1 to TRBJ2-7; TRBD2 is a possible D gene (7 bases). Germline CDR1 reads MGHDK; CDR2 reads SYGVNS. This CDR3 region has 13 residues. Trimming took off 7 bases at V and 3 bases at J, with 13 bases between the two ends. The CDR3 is CASKRGANYEQYF. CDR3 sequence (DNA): TGTGCCAGCAAACGGGGGGCGAACTACGAGCAGTACTTC.

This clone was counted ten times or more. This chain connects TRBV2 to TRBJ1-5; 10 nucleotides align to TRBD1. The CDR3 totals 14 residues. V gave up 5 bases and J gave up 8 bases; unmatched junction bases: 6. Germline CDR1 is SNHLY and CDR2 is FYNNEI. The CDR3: CASSRDRGSEPQHF. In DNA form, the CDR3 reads TGTGCCAGCAGTCGGGACAGGGGAAGTGAGCCCCAGCATTTT.

CDR3 region: CASSEQGLSNQPQHF. CDR3 nucleotides: TGCGCCAGCAGCGAACAGGGTTTGAGCAATCAGCCCCAGCATTTT. The V and J genes are TRBV5-1 and TRBJ1-5, with a possible D match to TRBD1 (6 bases). V dropped 4 bases and J dropped 1 base, with 12 bases sitting between them. The CDR3 extends over 15 amino acids. The germline V gene encodes CDR1 SGHRS and CDR2 YFSETQ.

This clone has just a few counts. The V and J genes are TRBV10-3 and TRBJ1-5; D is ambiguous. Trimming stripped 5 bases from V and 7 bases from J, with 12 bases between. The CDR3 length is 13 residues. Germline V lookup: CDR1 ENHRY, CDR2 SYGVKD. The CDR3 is CAISWGFDQPQHF. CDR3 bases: TGTGCCATCAGTTGGGGATTTGACCAGCCCCAGCATTTT.

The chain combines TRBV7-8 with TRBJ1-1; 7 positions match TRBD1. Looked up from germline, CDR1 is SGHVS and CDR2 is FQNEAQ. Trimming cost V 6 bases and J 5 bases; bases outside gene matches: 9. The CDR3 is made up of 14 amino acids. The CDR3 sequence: CASSFQGGGTEAFF. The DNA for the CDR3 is TGTGCCAGCAGTTTCCAGGGGGGAGGGACTGAAGCTTTCTTT.

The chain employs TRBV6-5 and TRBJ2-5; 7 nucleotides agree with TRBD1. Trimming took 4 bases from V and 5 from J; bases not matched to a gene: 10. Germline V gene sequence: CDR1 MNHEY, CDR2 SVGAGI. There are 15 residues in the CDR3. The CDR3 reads CASSLNRGSAETQYF. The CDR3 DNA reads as TGTGCCAGCAGTTTGAACAGGGGTAGCGCGGAGACCCAGTACTTC.

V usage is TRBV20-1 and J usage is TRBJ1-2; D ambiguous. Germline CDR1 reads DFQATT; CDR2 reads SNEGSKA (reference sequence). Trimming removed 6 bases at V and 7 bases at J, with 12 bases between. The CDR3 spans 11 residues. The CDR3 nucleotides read TGCAGTGCCAGCTTATTGACTGGCTACACCTTC. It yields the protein CSASLLTGYTF.

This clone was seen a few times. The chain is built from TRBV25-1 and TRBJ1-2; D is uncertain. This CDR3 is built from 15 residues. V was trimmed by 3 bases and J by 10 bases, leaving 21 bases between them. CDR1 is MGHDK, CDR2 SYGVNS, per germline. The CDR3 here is CASSEGRNARLDYTF. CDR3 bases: TGTGCCAGCAGTGAGGGGAGGAATGCAAGGTTGGACTACACCTTC.

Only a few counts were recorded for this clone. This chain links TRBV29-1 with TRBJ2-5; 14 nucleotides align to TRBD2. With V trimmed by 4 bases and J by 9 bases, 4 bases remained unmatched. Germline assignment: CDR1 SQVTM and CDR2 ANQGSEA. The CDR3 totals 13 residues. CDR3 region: CSVGLAGGPAQYF. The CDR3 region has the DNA TGCAGCGTTGGACTAGCGGGGGGGCCCGCCCAGTACTTC.

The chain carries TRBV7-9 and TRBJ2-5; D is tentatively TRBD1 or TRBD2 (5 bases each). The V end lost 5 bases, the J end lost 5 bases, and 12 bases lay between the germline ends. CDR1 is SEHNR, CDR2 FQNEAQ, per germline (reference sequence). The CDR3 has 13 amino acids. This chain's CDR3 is CASSEGTGETQYF. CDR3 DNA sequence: TGTGCCAGCAGCGAGGGGACCGGGGAGACCCAGTACTTC.

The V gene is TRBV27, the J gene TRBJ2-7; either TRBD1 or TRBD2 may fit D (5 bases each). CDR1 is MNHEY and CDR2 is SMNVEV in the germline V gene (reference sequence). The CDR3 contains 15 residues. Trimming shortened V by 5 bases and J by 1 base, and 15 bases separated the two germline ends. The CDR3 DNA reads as TGTGCCAGCAGTCGAACCGGGACCTCGTCCTACGAGCAGTACTTC. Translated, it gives CASSRTGTSSYEQYF.

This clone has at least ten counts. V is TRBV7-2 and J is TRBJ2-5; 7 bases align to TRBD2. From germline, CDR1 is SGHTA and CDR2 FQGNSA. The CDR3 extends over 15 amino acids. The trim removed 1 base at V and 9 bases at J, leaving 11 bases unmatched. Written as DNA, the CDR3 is TGTGCCAGCAGCTTAGTTGGCGGGAGCCCTAAATCCCAGTACTTC. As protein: CASSLVGGSPKSQYF.

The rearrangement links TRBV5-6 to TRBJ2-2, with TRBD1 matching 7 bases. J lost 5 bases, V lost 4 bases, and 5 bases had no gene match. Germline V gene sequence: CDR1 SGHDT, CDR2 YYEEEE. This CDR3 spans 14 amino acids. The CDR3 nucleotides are TGTGCCAGCAGCCTGGGACAGATAACCGGGGAGCTGTTTTTT. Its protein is CASSLGQITGELFF.

The CDR3: CSVEGTLGTEAFF. The CDR3, as DNA: TGCAGCGTTGAGGGGACGTTGGGCACTGAAGCTTTCTTT. The chain has TRBV29-1 and TRBJ1-1; D possibly corresponds to TRBD1 (5 bases). The V gene lost 3 bases and the J gene lost 4 bases, with 12 bases spanning the gap. The CDR3 consists of 13 residues. Per the germline V gene, CDR1 is SQVTM and CDR2 is ANQGSEA.

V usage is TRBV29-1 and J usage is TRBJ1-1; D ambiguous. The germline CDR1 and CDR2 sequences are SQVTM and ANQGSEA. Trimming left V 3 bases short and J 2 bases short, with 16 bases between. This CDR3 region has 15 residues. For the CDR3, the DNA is TGCAGCGTTGATCGGAACAGCCGAATCAACACTGAAGCTTTCTTT. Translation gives CSVDRNSRINTEAFF. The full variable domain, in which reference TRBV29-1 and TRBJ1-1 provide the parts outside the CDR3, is SAVISQKPSRDICQRGTSLTIQCQVDSQVTMMFWYRQQPGQSLTLIATANQGSEATYESGFVIDKFPISRPNLTFSTLTVSNMSPEDSSIYLCSVDRNSRINTEAFFGQGTRLTVV.

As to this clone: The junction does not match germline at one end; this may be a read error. CDR3 sequence reads: CASSLTVGQETQYF. The CDR3 DNA reads TGTGCCAGCAGCCTGACTGTGGGACAAGAGACCCAGTACTTC. The chain carries TRBV4-1 and TRBJ2-5, with D hard to call. This CDR3 comprises 14 residues. The germline CDR1 and CDR2 sequences are MGHRA and YSYEKL.

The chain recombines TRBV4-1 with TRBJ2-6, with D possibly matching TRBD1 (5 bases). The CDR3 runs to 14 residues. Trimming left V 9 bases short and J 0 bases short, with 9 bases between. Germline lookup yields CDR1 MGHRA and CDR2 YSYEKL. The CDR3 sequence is CASQGRSGANVLTF. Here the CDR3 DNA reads TGCGCCAGTCAGGGTCGCTCTGGGGCCAACGTCCTGACTTTC.